This T cell receptor beta chain was captured in a study of control samples from healthy donors and cancer patients. The V gene end was trimmed by 4 bases and the J gene end by 4 bases; junction bases not matched to a gene: 6. The CDR3 has 15 residues. Per germline, CDR1 SGHRS and CDR2 YFSETQ. Repertoires were generated with immunoSEQ multiplex PCR, while TCRdb's copy carries only in-frame clones and drops some. The sample carries approximately 150,000 clones, about 90% recorded once. V usage is TRBV5-1 and J usage is TRBJ2-1; 9 bases agree with TRBD1. The sequenced material came from blood. The receptor comes from a man aged 18-30 years in good health. The CDR3 nucleotides are TGCGCCAGCAGCGTCCCGGGGACAGGGTACAATGAGCAGTTCTTC. This translates into CASSVPGTGYNEQFF. Full variable domain (missing parts from reference TRBV5-1 and TRBJ2-1): KAGVTQTPRYLIKTRGQQVTLSCSPISGHRSVSWYQQTPGQGLQFLFEYFSETQRNKGNFPGRFSGRQFSNSRSEMNVSTLELGDSALYLCASSVPGTGYNEQFFGPGTRLTVL.